The entry below gives a single T cell receptor (beta chain) sequence along with its context. Its antigen is unidentified. In chemo-refractory metastatic non-small-cell lung cancer, patients got ipilimumab CTLA-4 blockade together with focal radiation. This CDR3 is 15 amino acids long. Trimming cost V 8 bases and J 2 bases; bases outside gene matches: 7. Germline V gene data show CDR1 as LNHDA and CDR2 as SQIVND (reference sequence). Produced via immunoSEQ multiplex PCR; TCRdb's table is partial and in-frame only. Among roughly 54,000 clones listed, 84% were seen once. The data originate from a study of radiotherapy plus CTLA-4 blockade in lung cancer. Study results and limitations: Increased serum interferon-beta after radiation also reportedly predicted response strongly.

The TCR was taken from a human donor with non-small cell lung cancer whose response to radiotherapy plus ipilimumab could not be evaluated. Sequences were derived from peripheral blood, sampled from a patient treated with radiotherapy plus ipilimumab. The chain couples TRBV19 to TRBJ1-5; TRBD1 matches 9 bases. The CDR3 DNA reads TGTGCCAGTGGACGACAGGGGGTTGGCAATCAGCCCCAGCATTTT. Its protein is CASGRQGVGNQPQHF. The whole variable domain, remainder taken from reference TRBV19 and TRBJ1-5, is DGGITQSPKYLFRKEGQNVTLSCEQNLNHDAMYWYRQDPGQGLRLIYYSQIVNDFQKGDIAEGYSVSREKKESFPLTVTSAQKNPTAFYLCASGRQGVGNQPQHFGDGTRLSIL.